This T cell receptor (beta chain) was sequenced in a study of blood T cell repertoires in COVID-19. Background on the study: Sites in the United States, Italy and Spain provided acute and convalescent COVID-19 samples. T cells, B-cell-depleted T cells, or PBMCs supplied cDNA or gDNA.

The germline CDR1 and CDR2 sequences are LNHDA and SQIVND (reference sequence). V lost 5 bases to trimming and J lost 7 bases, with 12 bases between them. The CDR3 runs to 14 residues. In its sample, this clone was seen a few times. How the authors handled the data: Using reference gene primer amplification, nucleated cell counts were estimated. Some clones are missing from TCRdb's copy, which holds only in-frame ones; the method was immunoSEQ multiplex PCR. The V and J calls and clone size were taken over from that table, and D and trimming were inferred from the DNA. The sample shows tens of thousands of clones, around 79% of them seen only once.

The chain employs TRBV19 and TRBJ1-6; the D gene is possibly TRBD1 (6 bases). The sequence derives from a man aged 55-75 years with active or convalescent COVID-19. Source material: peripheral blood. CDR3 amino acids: CASSWGRGNSPLHF. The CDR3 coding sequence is TGTGCCAGTAGTTGGGGGCGCGGCAATTCACCCCTCCACTTT. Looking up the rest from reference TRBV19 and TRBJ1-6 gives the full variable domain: DGGITQSPKYLFRKEGQNVTLSCEQNLNHDAMYWYRQDPGQGLRLIYYSQIVNDFQKGDIAEGYSVSREKKESFPLTVTSAQKNPTAFYLCASSWGRGNSPLHFGNGTRLTVT.